The entry below gives a single T cell receptor beta chain sequence along with its context. In this sample, this clonotype turned up many times. Its antigen remains unidentified. Within one base of it there is no much larger clone, and no base qualities were kept. The sample's time point label is to be understood as: persistent/refractory GD, antithyroid drugs over 5 years with positive TRAb. For both TCR sequencing and RNA sequencing, RNA was extracted from PBMCs in TRIzol. The diagnosis of Graves' disease followed American Thyroid Association guidelines. Patients for the study were recruited at an endocrinology department in Xi'an, China. Each patient gave approximately 10 milliliters of peripheral blood, collected in an EDTA anticoagulant tube. Ficoll Paque Plus density gradient separation was used to isolate PBMCs, and no additional T cell sorting was done. An Agilent 2100 Bioanalyzer and agarose gel were used to check RNA quality, while a NanoDrop 2000 measured RNA concentration.

V is reduced by 8 bases and J by 1 base, leaving a spacing of 14 bases between them. The CDR3 spans 14 residues, from the cysteine through the phenylalanine. Only the CDR3 DNA is retained, 42 bases long and in frame from the first base. The sample is drawn from a study of regulatory T cells in long-lasting Graves disease (dated by TCRdb to the early 2020s). About the investigation overall: Persistent Graves' disease was defined as persistently positive TSH receptor autoantibodies together with antithyroid drug treatment for over 5 years. This study used TCR sequencing and RNA sequencing of peripheral blood to compare persistent Graves' disease patients against newly diagnosed Graves' disease patients. The study was registered as a clinical trial and conducted in China. A total of some 35 samples underwent TCR sequencing: around 13 from persistent and around 20 from newly diagnosed Graves' disease patients. Persistent Graves' disease patients in the clinical cohort had taken antithyroid drugs for approximately 9.5 years on average.

The receptor library was made with multiplex PCR. Sequencing was performed on an Illumina HiSeq 4000. To build TCR beta libraries, CDR3 regions were amplified by Arm-PCR using iRepertoire HTBI primers. PCR products were gel purified before sequencing. In the authors' own workflow: Gene usage analysis of CDR3 amino acid clonotypes relied on the roughly 67 TRBV and around 13 TRBJ segments identified across samples. COPE and FqMerger were used to merge the filtered high-quality paired reads into contigs. Contigs were aligned with BLAST to IMGT TRBV, TRBD and TRBJ reference genes, and CDR3 was defined per IMGT. Any clonotype with a frequency above 0.1% was counted as a highly expanded clone. Repertoire diversity was measured by Shannon entropy, and V-J evenness by the Gini coefficient. Clonotypes shared by more than one individual were considered public. TCRdb reanalyzed the raw reads on its own, using fastp at Q25 for trimming and MiXCR for clone calling, and kept in-frame beta chains. Duplicate CDR3 protein sequences are folded into a single record with the most common DNA and genes. These V and J calls originate from TCRdb's pipeline instead of the authors' own analysis. The sample table holds approximately 350,000 distinct CDR3 sequences, of which about 23% were seen once. 25% to 30% of the sample is held by the ten biggest clonotypes.

Overall study results and their limits: Peripheral blood alone was examined, since thyroid tissue, which constituted the primary lesion, could not be accessed. Only the TCR beta chain was sequenced and analyzed. Persistent disease showed preferential use of TRBV28, TRBJ1-2 and TRBJ2-5, whereas newly diagnosed disease favored TRBV20-1 and TRBJ2-1. The small sample size was acknowledged by the authors as a limitation that may reduce accuracy. Patients with persistent disease shared more public clonotypes (about 3,000) than newly diagnosed patients did (966). Lower TCR Shannon entropy and fewer highly expanded clones were observed in persistent Graves' disease patients than in newly diagnosed patients, which suggested clonal expansion.

The chain employs TRBV12-3 or TRBV12-4 and TRBJ1-2; the D gene assignment is ambiguous. The starting material was peripheral blood mononuclear cells (PBMCs), obtained when the disease was refractory, from a patient treated with antithyroid drugs. The receptor comes from a woman between 35 and 50 years old with Graves disease. Donor details come from another sample of the same person, matched by shared clones. The DNA reads TGTGCCAGCTCACAACAGCACATTAACTATGGCTACACCTTC. Protein translation: CASSQQHINYGYTF.